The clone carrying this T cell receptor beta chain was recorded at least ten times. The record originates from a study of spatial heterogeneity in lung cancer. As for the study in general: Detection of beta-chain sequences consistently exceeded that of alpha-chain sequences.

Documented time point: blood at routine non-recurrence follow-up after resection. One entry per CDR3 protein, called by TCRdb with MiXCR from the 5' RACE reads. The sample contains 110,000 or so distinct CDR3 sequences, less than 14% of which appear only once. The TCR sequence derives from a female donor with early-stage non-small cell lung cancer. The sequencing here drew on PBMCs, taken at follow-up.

Here the CDR3 reads CASSLTASGNNEQFF. The CDR3 nucleotides read TGTGCCAGCAGCTTAACGGCTAGCGGAAACAATGAGCAGTTCTTC. The V call is TRBV7-2, the J call TRBJ2-1; 7 bases are shared with TRBD2. The CDR3 consists of 15 residues. The V gene end was trimmed by 2 bases and the J gene end by 5 bases; junction bases not matched to a gene: 6. Germline V CDR1 and CDR2: SGHTA, FQGNSA.